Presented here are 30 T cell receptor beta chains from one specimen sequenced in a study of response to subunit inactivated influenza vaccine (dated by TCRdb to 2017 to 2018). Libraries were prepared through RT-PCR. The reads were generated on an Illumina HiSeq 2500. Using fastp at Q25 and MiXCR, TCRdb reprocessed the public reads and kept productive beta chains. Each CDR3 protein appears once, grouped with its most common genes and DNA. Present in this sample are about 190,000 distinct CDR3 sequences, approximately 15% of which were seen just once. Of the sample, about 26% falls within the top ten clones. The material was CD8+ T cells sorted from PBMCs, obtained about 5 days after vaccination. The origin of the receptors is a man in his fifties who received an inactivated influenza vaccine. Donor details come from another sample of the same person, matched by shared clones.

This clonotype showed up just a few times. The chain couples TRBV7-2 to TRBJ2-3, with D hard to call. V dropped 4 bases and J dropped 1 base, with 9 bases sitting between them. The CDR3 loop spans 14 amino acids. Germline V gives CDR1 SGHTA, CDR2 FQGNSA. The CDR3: CASSSTMGTDTQYF. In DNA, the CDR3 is TGTGCCAGCAGCTCAACGATGGGCACAGATACGCAGTATTTT.

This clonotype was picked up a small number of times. CDR3 sequence (DNA): TGTGCCAGCAGCTTAGTCGGGCAGGGGTTCTTATACGAGCAGTACTTC. Translated, it gives CASSLVGQGFLYEQYF. The chain couples TRBV7-2 to TRBJ2-7; a possible D gene is TRBD1 (6 bases). The CDR3 consists of 16 residues. The germline V gene has CDR1 SGHTA and CDR2 FQGNSA. V dropped 1 base and J dropped 4 bases, with 17 bases sitting between them.

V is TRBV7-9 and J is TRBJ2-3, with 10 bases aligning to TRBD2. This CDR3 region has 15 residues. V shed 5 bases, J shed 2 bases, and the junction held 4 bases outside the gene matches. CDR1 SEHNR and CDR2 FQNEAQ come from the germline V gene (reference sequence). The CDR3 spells CASSHGTSATDTQYF. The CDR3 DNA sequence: TGTGCCAGCAGCCACGGGACTAGCGCCACAGATACGCAGTATTTT.

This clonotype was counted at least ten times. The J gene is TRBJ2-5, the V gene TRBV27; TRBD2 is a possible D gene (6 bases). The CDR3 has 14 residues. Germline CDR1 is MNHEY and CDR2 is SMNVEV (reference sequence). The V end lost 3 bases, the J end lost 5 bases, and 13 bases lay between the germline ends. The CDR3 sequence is CASSFLGEVETQYF. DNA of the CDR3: TGTGCCAGCAGTTTCTTGGGGGAGGTTGAGACCCAGTACTTC.

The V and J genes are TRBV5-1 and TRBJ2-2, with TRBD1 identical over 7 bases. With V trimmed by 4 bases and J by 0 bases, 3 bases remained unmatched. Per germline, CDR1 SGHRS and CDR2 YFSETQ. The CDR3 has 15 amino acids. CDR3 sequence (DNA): TGCGCCAGCAGCCTCGACAGGGCGAACACCGGGGAGCTGTTTTTT. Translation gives CASSLDRANTGELFF.

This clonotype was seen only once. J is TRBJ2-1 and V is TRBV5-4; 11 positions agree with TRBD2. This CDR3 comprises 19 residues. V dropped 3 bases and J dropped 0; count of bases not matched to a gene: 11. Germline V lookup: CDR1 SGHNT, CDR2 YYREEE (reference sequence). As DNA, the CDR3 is TGTGCCAGCAGCTCCGGACTAGCGGGCATAGAGAGCTCCTACAATGAGCAGTTCTTC. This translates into CASSSGLAGIESSYNEQFF.

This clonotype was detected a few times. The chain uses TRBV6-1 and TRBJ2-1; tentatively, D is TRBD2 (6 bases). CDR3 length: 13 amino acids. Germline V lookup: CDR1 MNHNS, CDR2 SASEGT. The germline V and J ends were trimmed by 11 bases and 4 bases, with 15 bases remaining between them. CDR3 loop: CACGLAFYNEQFF. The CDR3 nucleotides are TGTGCCTGCGGGCTAGCGTTTTACAATGAGCAGTTCTTC.

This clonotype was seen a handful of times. The chain's CDR3 is CASSGRAWVTDTQYF. Written as DNA, the CDR3 is TGTGCCAGCAGCGGGAGGGCCTGGGTGACAGATACGCAGTATTTT. This chain uses TRBV13 with TRBJ2-3; 7 nucleotides line up with TRBD2. The CDR3 spans 15 residues. V gave up 5 bases and J gave up 3 bases; unmatched junction bases: 8. In germline, CDR1 is PRHDT, CDR2 FYEKMQ (reference sequence).

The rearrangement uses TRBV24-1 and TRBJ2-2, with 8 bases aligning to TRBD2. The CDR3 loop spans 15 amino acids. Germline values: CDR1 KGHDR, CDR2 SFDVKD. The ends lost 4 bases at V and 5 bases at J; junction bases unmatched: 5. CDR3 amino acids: CATSDVGGATGELFF. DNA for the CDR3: TGTGCCACCAGTGACGTCGGGGGGGCGACCGGGGAGCTGTTTTTT.

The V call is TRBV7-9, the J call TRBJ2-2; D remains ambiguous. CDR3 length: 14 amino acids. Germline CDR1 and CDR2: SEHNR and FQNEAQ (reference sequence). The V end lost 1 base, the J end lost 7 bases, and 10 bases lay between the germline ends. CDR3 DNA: TGTGCCAGCAGCTTAGATGGCAGAGTCGGGGAGCTGTTTTTT. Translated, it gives CASSLDGRVGELFF.

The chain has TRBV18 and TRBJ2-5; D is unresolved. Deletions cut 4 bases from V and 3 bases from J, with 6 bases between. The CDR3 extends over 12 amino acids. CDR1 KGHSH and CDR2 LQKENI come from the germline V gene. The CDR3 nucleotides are TGTGCCAGCTCACGGATAGAAGAGACCCAGTACTTC. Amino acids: CASSRIEETQYF.

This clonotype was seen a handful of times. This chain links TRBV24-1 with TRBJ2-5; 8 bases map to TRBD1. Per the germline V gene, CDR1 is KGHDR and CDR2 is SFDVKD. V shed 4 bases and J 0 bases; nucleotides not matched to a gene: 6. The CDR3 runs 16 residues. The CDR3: CATSDLGQVNQETQYF. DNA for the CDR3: TGTGCCACCAGTGACCTGGGACAGGTTAACCAAGAGACCCAGTACTTC.

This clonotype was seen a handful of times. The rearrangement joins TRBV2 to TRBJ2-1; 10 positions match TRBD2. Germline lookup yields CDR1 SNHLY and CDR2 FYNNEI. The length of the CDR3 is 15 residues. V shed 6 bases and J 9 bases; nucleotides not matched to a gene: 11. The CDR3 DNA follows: TGTGCCAGCAGGCAAGGGACTAGCGTTTTTAGTGAGCAGTTCTTC. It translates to CASRQGTSVFSEQFF. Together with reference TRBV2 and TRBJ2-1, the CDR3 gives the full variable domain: EPEVTQTPSHQVTQMGQEVILRCVPISNHLYFYWYRQILGQKVEFLVSFYNNEISEKSEIFDDQFSVERPDGSNFTLKIRSTKLEDSAMYFCASRQGTSVFSEQFFGPGTRLTVL.

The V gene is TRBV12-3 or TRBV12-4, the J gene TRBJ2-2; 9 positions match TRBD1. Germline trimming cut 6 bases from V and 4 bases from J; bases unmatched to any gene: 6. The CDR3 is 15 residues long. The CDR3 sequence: CASSTSDRGTGELFF. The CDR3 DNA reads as TGTGCCAGCAGCACTTCGGACAGGGGCACCGGGGAGCTGTTTTTT.

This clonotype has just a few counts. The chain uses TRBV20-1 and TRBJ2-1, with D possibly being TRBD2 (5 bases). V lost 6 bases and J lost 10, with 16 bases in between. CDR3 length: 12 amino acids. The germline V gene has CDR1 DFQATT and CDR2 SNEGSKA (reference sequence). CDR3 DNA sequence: TGCAGTGCCTCAACCGGGATAGGCGAGCAGTTCTTC. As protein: CSASTGIGEQFF.

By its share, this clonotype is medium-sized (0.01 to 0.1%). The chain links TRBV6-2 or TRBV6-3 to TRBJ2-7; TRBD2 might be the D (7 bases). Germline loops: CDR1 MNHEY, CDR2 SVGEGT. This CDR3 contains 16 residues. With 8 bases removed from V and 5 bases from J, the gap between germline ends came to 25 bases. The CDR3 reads CASEPATGGDVNEQYF. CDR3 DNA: TGTGCCAGCGAACCTGCTACGGGGGGCGATGTAAACGAGCAGTACTTC.

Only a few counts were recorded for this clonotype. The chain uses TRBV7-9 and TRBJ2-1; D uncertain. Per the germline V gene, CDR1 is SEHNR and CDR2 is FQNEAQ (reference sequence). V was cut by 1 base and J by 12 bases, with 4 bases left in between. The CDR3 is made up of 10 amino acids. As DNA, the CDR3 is TGTGCCAGCAGCTTAGGGCCGCAGTTCTTC. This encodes CASSLGPQFF. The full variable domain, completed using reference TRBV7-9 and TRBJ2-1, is DTGVSQNPRHKITKRGQNVTFRCDPISEHNRLYWYRQTLGQGPEFLTYFQNEAQLEKSRLLSDRFSAERPKGSFSTLEIQRTEQGDSAMYLCASSLGPQFFGPGTRLTVL.

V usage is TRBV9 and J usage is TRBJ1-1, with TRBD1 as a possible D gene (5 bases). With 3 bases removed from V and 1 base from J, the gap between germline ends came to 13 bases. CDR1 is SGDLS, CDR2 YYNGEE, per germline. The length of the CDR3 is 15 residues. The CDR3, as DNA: TGTGCCAGCAGCGAGAGCGGGACGGGGAACACTGAAGCTTTCTTT. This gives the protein CASSESGTGNTEAFF. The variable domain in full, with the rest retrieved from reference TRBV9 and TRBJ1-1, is DSGVTQTPKHLITATGQRVTLRCSPRSGDLSVYWYQQSLDQGLQFLIQYYNGEERAKGNILERFSAQQFPDLHSELNLSSLELGDSALYFCASSESGTGNTEAFFGQGTRLTVV.

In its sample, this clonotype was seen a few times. CDR3 DNA: TGTGCCAGCAGTTTCAGGACAGACTATGGCTACACCTTC. This codes for CASSFRTDYGYTF. The J gene is TRBJ1-2, the V gene TRBV12-3 or TRBV12-4; the D gene is possibly TRBD1 (6 bases). The CDR3 loop spans 13 amino acids. The germline V and J ends were trimmed by 3 bases and 3 bases, with 8 bases remaining between them.

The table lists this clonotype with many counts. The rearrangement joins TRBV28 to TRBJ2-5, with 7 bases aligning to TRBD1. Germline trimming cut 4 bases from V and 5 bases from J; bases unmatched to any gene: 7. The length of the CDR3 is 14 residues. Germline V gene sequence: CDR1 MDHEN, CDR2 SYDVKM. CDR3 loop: CASSSPGQTETQYF. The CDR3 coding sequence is TGTGCCAGCAGTTCACCGGGACAGACGGAGACCCAGTACTTC. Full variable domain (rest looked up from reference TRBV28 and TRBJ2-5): DVKVTQSSRYLVKRTGEKVFLECVQDMDHENMFWYRQDPGLGLRLIYFSYDVKMKEKGDIPEGYSVSREKKERFSLILESASTNQTSMYLCASSSPGQTETQYFGPGTRLLVL.

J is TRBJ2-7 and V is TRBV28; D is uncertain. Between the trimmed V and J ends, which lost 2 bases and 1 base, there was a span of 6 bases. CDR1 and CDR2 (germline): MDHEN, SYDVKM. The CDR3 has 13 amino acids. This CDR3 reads CASSLAQSYEQYF. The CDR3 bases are TGTGCCAGCAGTTTAGCCCAGTCCTACGAGCAGTACTTC.

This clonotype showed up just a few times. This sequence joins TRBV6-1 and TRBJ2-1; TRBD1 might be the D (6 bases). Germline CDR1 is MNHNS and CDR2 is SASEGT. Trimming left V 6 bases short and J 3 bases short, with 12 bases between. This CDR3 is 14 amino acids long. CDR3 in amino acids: CASRHRVLYNEQFF. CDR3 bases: TGTGCCAGCAGGCACAGGGTCCTCTACAATGAGCAGTTCTTC.

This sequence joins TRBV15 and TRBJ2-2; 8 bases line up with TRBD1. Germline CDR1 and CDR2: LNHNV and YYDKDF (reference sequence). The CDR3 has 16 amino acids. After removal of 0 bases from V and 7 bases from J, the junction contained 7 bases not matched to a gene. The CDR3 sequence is CATSRDSRGQNGELFF. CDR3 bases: TGTGCCACCAGCAGAGATAGCAGGGGGCAGAACGGGGAGCTGTTTTTT.

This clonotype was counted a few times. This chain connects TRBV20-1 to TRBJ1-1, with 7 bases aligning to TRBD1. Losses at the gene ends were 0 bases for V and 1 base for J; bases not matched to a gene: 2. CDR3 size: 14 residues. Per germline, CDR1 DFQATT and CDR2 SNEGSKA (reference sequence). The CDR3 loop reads CSARDRTGNTEAFF. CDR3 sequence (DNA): TGCAGTGCTAGAGATCGGACAGGGAACACTGAAGCTTTCTTT.

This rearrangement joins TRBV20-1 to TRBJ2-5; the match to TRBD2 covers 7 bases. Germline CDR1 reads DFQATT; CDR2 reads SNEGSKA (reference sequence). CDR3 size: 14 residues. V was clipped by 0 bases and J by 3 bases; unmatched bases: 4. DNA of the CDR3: TGCAGTGCTAGAGATGCTAGCGGTGAAGAGACCCAGTACTTC. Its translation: CSARDASGEETQYF.

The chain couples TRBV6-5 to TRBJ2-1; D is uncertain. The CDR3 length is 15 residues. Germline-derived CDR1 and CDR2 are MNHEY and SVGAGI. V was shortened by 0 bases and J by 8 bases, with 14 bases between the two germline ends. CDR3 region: CASSYSPTRIDEQFF. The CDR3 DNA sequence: TGTGCCAGCAGTTACTCACCCACCAGGATTGATGAGCAGTTCTTC.

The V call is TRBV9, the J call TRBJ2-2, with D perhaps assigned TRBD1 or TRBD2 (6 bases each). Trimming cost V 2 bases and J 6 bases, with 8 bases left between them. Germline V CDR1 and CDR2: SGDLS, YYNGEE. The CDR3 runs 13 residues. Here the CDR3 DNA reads TGTGCCAGCAGCGTGGGGGGCCCCGGGGAGCTGTTTTTT. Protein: CASSVGGPGELFF.

CDR3 in amino acids: CSAGWDGVHEQYF. The CDR3 region has the DNA TGCAGTGCTGGTTGGGACGGGGTCCACGAGCAGTACTTC. The J gene is TRBJ2-7, the V gene TRBV20-1; D may match TRBD1 or TRBD2 (5 bases each). CDR3 length: 13 amino acids. Germline V gives CDR1 DFQATT, CDR2 SNEGSKA (reference sequence). Trimming took 5 bases from V and 5 from J, leaving 16 bases between them.

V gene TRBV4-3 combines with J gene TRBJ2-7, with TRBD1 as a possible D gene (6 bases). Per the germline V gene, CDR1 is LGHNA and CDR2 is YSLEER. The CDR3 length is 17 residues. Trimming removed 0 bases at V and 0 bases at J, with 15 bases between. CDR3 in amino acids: CASSQDSTGLSSYEQYF. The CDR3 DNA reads TGCGCCAGCAGCCAAGATTCAACAGGGCTGAGCTCCTACGAGCAGTACTTC.

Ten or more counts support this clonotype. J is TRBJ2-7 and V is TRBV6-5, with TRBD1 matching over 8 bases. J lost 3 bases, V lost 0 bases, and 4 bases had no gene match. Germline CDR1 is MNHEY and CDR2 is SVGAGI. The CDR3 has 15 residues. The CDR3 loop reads CASSYSAGQGYEQYF. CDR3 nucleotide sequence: TGTGCCAGCAGTTACTCCGCTGGACAGGGCTACGAGCAGTACTTC.